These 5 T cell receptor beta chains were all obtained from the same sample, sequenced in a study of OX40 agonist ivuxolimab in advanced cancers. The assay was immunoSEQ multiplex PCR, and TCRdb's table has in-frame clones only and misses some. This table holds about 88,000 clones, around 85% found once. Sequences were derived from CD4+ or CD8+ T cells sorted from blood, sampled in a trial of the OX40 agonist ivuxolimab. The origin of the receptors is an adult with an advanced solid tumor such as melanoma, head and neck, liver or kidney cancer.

CDR3 sequence (DNA): TGTGCCAGCAGTGAACGGCCGGCGGACTCTGGAAACACCATATATTTT. Translating it yields CASSERPADSGNTIYF. V gene TRBV6-1 combines with J gene TRBJ1-3, with D hard to call. The CDR3 spans 16 residues. The germline V gene encodes CDR1 MNHNS and CDR2 SASEGT. V lost 2 bases and J lost 0, with 11 bases in between.

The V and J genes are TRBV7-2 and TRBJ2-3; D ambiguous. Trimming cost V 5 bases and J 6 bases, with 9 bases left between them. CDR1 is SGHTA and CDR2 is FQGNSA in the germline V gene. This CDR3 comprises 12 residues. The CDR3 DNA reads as TGTGCCAGCAGCCCCCTCGGGGATACGCAGTATTTT. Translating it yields CASSPLGDTQYF.

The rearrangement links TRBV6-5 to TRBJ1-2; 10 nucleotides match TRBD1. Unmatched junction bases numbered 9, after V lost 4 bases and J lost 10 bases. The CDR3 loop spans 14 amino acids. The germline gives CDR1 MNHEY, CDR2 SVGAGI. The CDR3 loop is CASSSGQGGSHYTF. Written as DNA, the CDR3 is TGTGCCAGCAGTTCAGGACAGGGGGGTTCTCACTACACCTTC.

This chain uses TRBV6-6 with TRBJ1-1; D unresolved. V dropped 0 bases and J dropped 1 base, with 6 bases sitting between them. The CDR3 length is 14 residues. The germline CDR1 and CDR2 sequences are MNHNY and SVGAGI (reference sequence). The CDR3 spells CASSYSNRNTEAFF. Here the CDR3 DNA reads TGTGCCAGCAGTTACTCGAACAGGAACACTGAAGCTTTCTTT.

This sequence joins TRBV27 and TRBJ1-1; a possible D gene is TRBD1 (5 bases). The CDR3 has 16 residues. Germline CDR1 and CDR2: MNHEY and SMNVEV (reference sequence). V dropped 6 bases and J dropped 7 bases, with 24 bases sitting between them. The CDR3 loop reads CASSPSNWEGQVEAFF. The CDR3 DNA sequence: TGTGCCAGCAGCCCTTCCAATTGGGAGGGGCAGGTTGAAGCTTTCTTT.